Listed here are 10 T cell receptor beta chains from one sample, sequenced in a study of early T cells in non-severe SARS-CoV-2 infection. Each CDR3 protein gets one entry after TCRdb re-called the 5' RACE reads with MiXCR. The table includes some 54,000 distinct CDR3 sequences, 11% detected once. Sequencing input: whole blood. Source of these receptors: an adult who was a healthcare worker with PCR-confirmed SARS-CoV-2 infection or an uninfected control (not recorded which).

The table lists this clonotype with many counts. The gene calls are TRBV20-1 and TRBJ2-6; 11 nucleotides match TRBD2. CDR1 and CDR2 from the germline V gene are DFQATT and SNEGSKA (reference sequence). The CDR3 contains 20 residues. V lost 1 base and J lost 2; bases outside the gene matches: 13. The CDR3 nucleotides read TGCAGTGCTAGAGCCAACCGAGAGACTAGCGGGAAAGCTGGGGCCAACGTCCTGACTTTC. Its protein is CSARANRETSGKAGANVLTF.

At least ten counts were recorded for this clonotype. J is TRBJ2-7 and V is TRBV5-6, with TRBD1 matching over 9 bases. V lost 3 bases to trimming and J lost 2 bases; unmatched junction nucleotides: 6. CDR3 size: 15 residues. Germline V CDR1 and CDR2: SGHDT, YYEEEE. CDR3 sequence: CASSSWGTGTYEQYF. The CDR3 DNA is TGTGCCAGCAGCTCCTGGGGGACAGGGACCTACGAGCAGTACTTC.

The J gene is TRBJ1-6, the V gene TRBV14; 7 bases are a match to TRBD1. V dropped 4 bases and J dropped 7; count of bases not matched to a gene: 7. Germline CDR1 SGHDN, CDR2 FVKESK. CDR3 length: 15 residues. The CDR3 protein is CASSLLTGLNSPLHF. The CDR3 nucleotides are TGTGCCAGCAGCCTCTTGACAGGGTTAAATTCACCCCTCCACTTT.

The rearrangement uses TRBV6-4 and TRBJ1-1, with 9 bases lining up with TRBD1. The CDR3 contains 19 residues. Germline V gene lookup returns CDR1 MRHNA and CDR2 SNTAGT. With 0 bases clipped from V and 0 bases from J, the junction kept 11 bases outside the gene matches. The CDR3 DNA sequence: TGTGCCAGCAGTGACTCGCCTGTCACAGGGGGCGCGGTGAACACTGAAGCTTTCTTT. Amino acids: CASSDSPVTGGAVNTEAFF.

The chain recombines TRBV6-1 with TRBJ1-2; D is perhaps TRBD1 (6 bases). V was pared by 3 bases and J by 4 bases, with 21 bases between. CDR1 is MNHNS, CDR2 SASEGT, per germline. The CDR3 has 17 residues. CDR3 residues: CASSDDEGGQSRYGYTF. CDR3 bases: TGTGCCAGCAGTGATGATGAGGGTGGACAGTCCCGCTATGGCTACACCTTC.

The table lists this clonotype with a few counts. The rearrangement joins TRBV25-1 to TRBJ1-5; no definite D call. The CDR3 loop spans 14 amino acids. Trimming cost V 4 bases and J 9 bases, with 16 bases left between them. Germline V gives CDR1 MGHDK, CDR2 SYGVNS. DNA of the CDR3: TGTGCCAGCAGTGCCGCAGGTAGCTTCGGGCCCCAGCATTTT. Encoded protein: CASSAAGSFGPQHF.

This clonotype occurred many times. The chain is built from TRBV5-1 and TRBJ1-4; no clear D gene. The CDR3 has 16 residues. V gave up 6 bases and J gave up 8 bases, with 23 bases separating them. The germline CDR1 and CDR2 sequences are SGHRS and YFSETQ. This chain's CDR3 is CASKSGLDSSREKLFF. CDR3 coding DNA: TGCGCCAGCAAGAGCGGACTCGATTCCAGCCGGGAAAAACTGTTTTTT.

The sample holds a few counts of this clonotype. J is TRBJ1-5 and V is TRBV10-3; 7 bases line up with TRBD1. The germline CDR1 and CDR2 sequences are ENHRY and SYGVKD. The CDR3 covers 14 residues. V was pared by 6 bases and J by 3 bases, with 5 bases of the junction left unmatched. The CDR3 reads CAISPTGSNQPQHF. In DNA, the CDR3 is TGTGCCATCAGCCCGACAGGGTCCAATCAGCCCCAGCATTTT.

This clonotype was detected many times. CDR3: CASSSGSEKLFF. The CDR3 region has the DNA TGTGCCAGCAGCTCCGGGAGTGAAAAACTGTTTTTT. This chain joins TRBV18 and TRBJ1-4; D uncertain. In germline, CDR1 is KGHSH, CDR2 LQKENI. The CDR3 spans 12 residues. V lost 8 bases and J lost 7, with 11 bases in between.

This clonotype was counted many times. This sequence joins TRBV6-4 and TRBJ2-3; a weak D match, TRBD1 (5 bases). The V end lost 2 bases, the J end lost 3 bases, and 9 bases lay between the germline ends. Germline CDR1 is MRHNA and CDR2 is SNTAGT. This CDR3 is 14 amino acids long. CDR3: CASSDGQATDTQYF. CDR3 in DNA: TGTGCCAGCAGTGACGGACAAGCAACAGATACGCAGTATTTT.